A selection of T cell receptor beta chains follows, all from one sample in a study of blood T cell repertoires in COVID-19. TCRdb's table, derived via immunoSEQ multiplex PCR, lists solely in-frame clones and lacks some. Found here are some 76,000 clones, roughly 80% of them singletons; the top ten hold over 15%. Source material: peripheral blood. The receptors stem from a woman in her sixties with acute or convalescent COVID-19. Both conserved end residues are part of each CDR3. Fields, in order: D gene, J gene, clone size, V gene, CDR3 protein, CDR3 DNA. A D gene is named only where the DNA matches it firmly. Where a row states a size, it is once, few, many or the class of an expanded clone; other rows omit it.

>TRBD1|TRBJ2-2|once|TRBV28
CASSPRTGNTGELFF
TGTGCCAGCAGTCCCCGGACAGGGAACACCGGGGAGCTGTTTTTT
>NA|TRBJ1-1|NA|TRBV14
CASSQVPWGGMNTEAFF
TGTGCCAGCAGCCAAGTCCCTTGGGGAGGCATGAACACTGAAGCTTTCTTT
>TRBD1|TRBJ2-5|NA|TRBV7-6
CASSSGTGGETQYF
TGTGCCAGCAGCTCCGGGACAGGTGGGGAGACCCAGTACTTC
>NA|TRBJ2-5|once|TRBV30
CAWSRRAGAGETQYF
TGTGCCTGGAGTCGCCGAGCGGGTGCGGGAGAGACCCAGTACTTC
>TRBD1|TRBJ2-3|NA|TRBV7-6
CASSLGVRGQTDTQYF
TGTGCCAGCAGCTTAGGTGTCAGGGGGCAGACAGATACGCAGTATTTT
>TRBD2|TRBJ2-1|NA|TRBV5-1
CASSRTSGGRTKSYNEQFF
TGCGCCAGCAGCAGAACTAGCGGGGGTCGAACTAAATCCTACAATGAGCAGTTCTTC
>TRBD1|TRBJ2-1|once|TRBV29-1
CSVIGTGFSSYNEQFF
TGCAGCGTTATCGGGACAGGGTTTAGCTCCTACAATGAGCAGTTCTTC
>TRBD1|TRBJ2-1|NA|TRBV10-1
CASSASLGTGVSNEQFF
TGCGCCAGCAGTGCCAGCCTCGGGACAGGGGTTTCCAATGAGCAGTTCTTC
>NA|TRBJ1-1|NA|TRBV6-5
CASSYSDRNTEAFF
TGTGCCAGCAGTTACTCGGACAGGAACACTGAAGCTTTCTTT
>TRBD1|TRBJ1-1|NA|TRBV5-1
CASSPDRGNTEAFF
TGCGCCAGCAGTCCGGACAGGGGGAACACTGAAGCTTTCTTT
>TRBD1|TRBJ1-1|NA|TRBV3-1/TRBV3-2
CASSPKQGRMNTEAFF
TGTGCCAGCAGCCCAAAACAGGGGAGGATGAACACTGAAGCTTTCTTT
>TRBD2|TRBJ2-1|NA|TRBV11-3
CASSLVPWTSGTNNEQFF
TGTGCCAGCAGCTTAGTACCCTGGACTAGCGGGACAAACAATGAGCAGTTCTTC
>NA|TRBJ2-7|NA|TRBV30
CAWSGLFGPTGVREQYF
TGTGCCTGGAGTGGTCTTTTCGGGCCGACGGGAGTTAGAGAGCAGTACTTC
>NA|TRBJ2-2|once|TRBV6-2/TRBV6-3
CASSLHPRGGYSTGELFF
TGTGCCAGCAGTCTTCATCCTAGGGGGGGATATAGCACCGGGGAGCTGTTTTTT
>TRBD1|TRBJ1-2|NA|TRBV5-8
CASSRLTTGANGYTF
TGTGCCAGCAGCCGCCTCACAACAGGGGCGAATGGCTACACCTTC
>TRBD1|TRBJ1-2|NA|TRBV6-1
CASSEVARGQGGYTF
TGTGCCAGCAGTGAAGTTGCCAGGGGGCAGGGTGGCTACACCTTC
>TRBD1|TRBJ2-5|NA|TRBV11-2
CASSPGGQGWGETQYF
TGTGCCAGCAGCCCCGGTGGACAGGGGTGGGGGGAGACCCAGTACTTC
>TRBD1|TRBJ2-1|NA|TRBV6-4
CASSDRTGRWFF
TGTGCCAGCAGTGACAGGACAGGACGTTGGTTCTTC
>NA|TRBJ1-2|NA|TRBV3-1/TRBV3-2
CASSQDSIQVIYGYTF
TGTGCCAGCAGCCAAGATAGTATTCAGGTGATCTATGGCTACACCTTC
>TRBD2|TRBJ2-5|NA|TRBV20-1
CSASLAGGRETQYF
TGCAGTGCTAGTCTTGCGGGGGGGCGGGAGACCCAGTACTTC
>TRBD1|TRBJ1-3|NA|TRBV4-1
CASSLRQGVSNSDSGNTIYF
TGCGCCAGCAGCCTAAGACAGGGAGTATCGAACTCGGACTCTGGAAACACCATATATTTT
>NA|TRBJ2-3|NA|TRBV30
CAWSASQRITDTQYF
TGTGCCTGGAGTGCCTCCCAGCGGATCACAGATACGCAGTATTTT
>TRBD2|TRBJ2-2|NA|TRBV10-1
CASSWASGANTGELFF
TGCGCCAGCAGTTGGGCTAGCGGGGCGAACACCGGGGAGCTGTTTTTT
>TRBD1|TRBJ1-1|once|TRBV25-1
CASSEYWSGQINTEAFF
TGTGCCAGCAGTGAATACTGGTCGGGACAGATTAACACTGAAGCTTTCTTT
>TRBD1|TRBJ1-1|NA|TRBV6-5
CASRQGTEAFF
TGTGCCAGCAGACAGGGGACTGAAGCTTTCTTT
>NA|TRBJ1-2|NA|TRBV7-9
CASSPGPENYGYTF
TGTGCCAGCAGTCCTGGGCCAGAAAACTATGGCTACACCTTC
>NA|TRBJ2-3|NA|TRBV30
CAWTRGSTDTQYF
TGTGCCTGGACCCGGGGGTCCACAGATACGCAGTATTTT
>TRBD1|TRBJ2-5|few|TRBV5-1
CASSLVGTGRETQYF
TGCGCCAGCAGCTTGGTTGGGACAGGGAGGGAGACCCAGTACTTC
>NA|TRBJ1-1|NA|TRBV19
CASNPRYVTEAFF
TGTGCCAGTAACCCCCGGTACGTTACTGAAGCTTTCTTT
>TRBD1|TRBJ2-3|few|TRBV5-1
CASSLGGQFFTDTQYF
TGCGCCAGCAGCTTGGGGGGACAGTTTTTCACAGATACGCAGTATTTT
>TRBD2|TRBJ2-4|NA|TRBV5-4
CASSPRGGRGAKNIQYF
TGTGCCAGCAGTCCGCGGGGGGGGCGGGGAGCCAAAAACATTCAGTACTTC
>NA|TRBJ2-2|NA|TRBV7-8
CASSFRRVDTGELFF
TGTGCCAGCAGTTTTCGCAGGGTGGACACCGGGGAGCTGTTTTTT
>NA|TRBJ2-2|many|TRBV21-1
CASSKAPGGELFF
TGTGCCAGCAGCAAAGCGCCGGGCGGGGAGCTGTTTTTT
>NA|TRBJ1-5|once|TRBV20-1
CSVKGRGPQHF
TGCAGTGTTAAGGGGAGGGGGCCCCAGCATTTT
>NA|TRBJ1-1|once|TRBV19
CASSGGGNTEAFF
TGTGCCAGTAGTGGGGGGGGGAACACTGAAGCTTTCTTT
>NA|TRBJ2-2|NA|TRBV5-1
CASNRDSAGELFF
TGCGCCAGCAATCGGGATTCGGCCGGGGAGCTGTTTTTT
>NA|TRBJ2-3|NA|TRBV10-2
CASSEVGGGSDTQYF
TGCGCCAGCAGTGAGGTAGGGGGGGGATCAGATACGCAGTATTTT
>NA|TRBJ1-2|NA|TRBV18
CASSPDRPLYGYTF
TGTGCCAGCTCACCCGACAGGCCCCTCTATGGCTACACCTTC
>NA|TRBJ1-5|NA|TRBV14
CASSQDLHQPQHF
TGTGCCAGCAGCCAAGATCTCCATCAGCCCCAGCATTTT
>TRBD1|TRBJ2-2|NA|TRBV6-6
CASRPDRVAPGELFF
TGTGCCAGCAGACCTGACAGGGTGGCCCCCGGGGAGCTGTTTTTT
>TRBD1|TRBJ2-2|NA|TRBV24-1
CATSDRQGRSGELFF
TGTGCCACCAGTGATCGACAGGGGAGGTCCGGGGAGCTGTTTTTT
>NA|TRBJ1-2|NA|TRBV4-3
CASSQDRGYYGYTF
TGCGCCAGCAGCCAAGATCGGGGGTACTATGGCTACACCTTC